The clone carrying this T cell receptor beta chain has more than one count but fewer than ten. Its antigen remains unknown. The data were obtained in a study of blood T cells in healthy people across ages. Sample-barcoded 5' priming and a J-beta primer mix drove a second PCR of about 6 to 12 cycles. TCRdb independently ran MiXCR on the 5' RACE reads; one entry per CDR3 protein. The sample records about 1.8 million distinct CDR3 sequences, around half being singletons. Healthy Caucasian individuals from Russia aged about 6 to 100 were enrolled as donors. Study-level findings and limits: PBMCs went unsorted, and a conclusive naive versus antigen-experienced comparison was therefore prevented. It was held that the diversity estimates obtained from one million T cells were underestimates.

The TCR sequence derives from a woman aged 40 to 55 in good health. Sequenced input: blood.

CDR3 nucleotide sequence: TGTGCCAGCAGCGAGGGGGGACCCAATCAGCCCCAGCATTTT. This codes for CASSEGGPNQPQHF. The chain links TRBV7-2 to TRBJ1-5; D might be TRBD1 (6 bases). This CDR3 is 14 amino acids long. Trimming left V 5 bases short and J 3 bases short, with 11 bases between. Germline V lookup: CDR1 SGHTA, CDR2 FQGNSA.